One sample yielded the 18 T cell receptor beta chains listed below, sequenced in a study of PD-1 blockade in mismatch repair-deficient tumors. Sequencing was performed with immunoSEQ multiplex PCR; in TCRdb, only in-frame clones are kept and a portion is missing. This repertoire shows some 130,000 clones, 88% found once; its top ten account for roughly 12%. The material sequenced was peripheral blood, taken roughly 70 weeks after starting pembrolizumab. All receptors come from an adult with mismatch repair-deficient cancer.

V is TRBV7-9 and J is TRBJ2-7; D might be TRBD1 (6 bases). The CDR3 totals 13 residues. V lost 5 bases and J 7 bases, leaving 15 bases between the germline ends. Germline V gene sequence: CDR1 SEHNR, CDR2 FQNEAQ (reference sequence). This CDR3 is CASSPGTYQEQYF. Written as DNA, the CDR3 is TGTGCCAGCAGCCCCGGGACATATCAAGAGCAGTACTTC.

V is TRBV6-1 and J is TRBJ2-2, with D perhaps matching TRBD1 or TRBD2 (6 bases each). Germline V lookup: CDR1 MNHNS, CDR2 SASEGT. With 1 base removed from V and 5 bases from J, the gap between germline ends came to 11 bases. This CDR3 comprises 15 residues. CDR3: CASSEDGGRTGELFF. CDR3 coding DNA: TGTGCCAGCAGTGAAGATGGGGGGCGAACCGGGGAGCTGTTTTTT.

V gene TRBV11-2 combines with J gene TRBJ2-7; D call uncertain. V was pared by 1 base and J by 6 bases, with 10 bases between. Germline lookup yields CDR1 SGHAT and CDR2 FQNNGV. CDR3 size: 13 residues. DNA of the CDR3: TGTGCCAGCAGCTTAGGTTTCCCTCCCGAGCAGTACTTC. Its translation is CASSLGFPPEQYF. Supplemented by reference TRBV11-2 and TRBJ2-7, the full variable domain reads EAGVAQSPRYKIIEKRQSVAFWCNPISGHATLYWYQQILGQGPKLLIQFQNNGVVDDSQLPKDRFSAERLKGVDSTLKIQPAKLEDSAVYLCASSLGFPPEQYFGPGTRLTVT.

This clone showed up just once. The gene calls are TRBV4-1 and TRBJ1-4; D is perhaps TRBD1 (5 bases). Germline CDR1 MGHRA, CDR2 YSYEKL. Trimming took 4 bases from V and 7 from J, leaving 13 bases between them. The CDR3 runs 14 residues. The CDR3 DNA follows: TGCGCCAGCAGCCTGCAGGGTTGGGCTGAAAAACTGTTTTTT. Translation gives CASSLQGWAEKLFF.

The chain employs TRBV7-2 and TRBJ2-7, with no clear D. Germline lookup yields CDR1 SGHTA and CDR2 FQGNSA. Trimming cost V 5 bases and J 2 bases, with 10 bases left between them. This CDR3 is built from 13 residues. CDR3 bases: TGTGCCAGCAGCCCGCGCCGGCCCTACGAGCAGTACTTC. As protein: CASSPRRPYEQYF. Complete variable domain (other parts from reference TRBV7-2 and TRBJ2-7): GAGVSQSPSNKVTEKGKDVELRCDPISGHTALYWYRQSLGQGLEFLIYFQGNSAPDKSGLPSDRFSAERTGGSVSTLTIQRTQQEDSAVYLCASSPRRPYEQYFGPGTRLTVT.

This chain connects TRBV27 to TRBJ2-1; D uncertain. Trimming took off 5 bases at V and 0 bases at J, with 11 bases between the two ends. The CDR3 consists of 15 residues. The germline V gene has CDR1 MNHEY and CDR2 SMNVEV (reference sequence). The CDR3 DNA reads TGTGCCAGCAGTCAGACTCTTAGCTCCTACAATGAGCAGTTCTTC. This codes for CASSQTLSSYNEQFF.

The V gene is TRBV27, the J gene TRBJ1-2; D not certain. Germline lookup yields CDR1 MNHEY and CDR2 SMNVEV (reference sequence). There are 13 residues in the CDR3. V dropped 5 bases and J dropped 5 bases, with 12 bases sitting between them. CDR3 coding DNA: TGTGCCAGCAGTCTCATGGGAGGGTATGGCTACACCTTC. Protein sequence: CASSLMGGYGYTF.

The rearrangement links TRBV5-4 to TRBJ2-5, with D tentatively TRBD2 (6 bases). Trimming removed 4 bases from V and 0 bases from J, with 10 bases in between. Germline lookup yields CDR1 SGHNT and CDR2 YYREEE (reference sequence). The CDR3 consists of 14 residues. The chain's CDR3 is CASSLPGDQETQYF. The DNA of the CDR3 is TGTGCCAGCAGCCTCCCGGGGGACCAAGAGACCCAGTACTTC.

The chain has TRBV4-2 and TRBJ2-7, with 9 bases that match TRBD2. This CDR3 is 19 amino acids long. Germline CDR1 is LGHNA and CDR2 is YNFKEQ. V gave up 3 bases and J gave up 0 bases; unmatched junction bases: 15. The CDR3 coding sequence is TGTGCCAGCAGCCACCAAGGGCGGATGACTAGCGGCAGCTCCTACGAGCAGTACTTC. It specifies CASSHQGRMTSGSSYEQYF.

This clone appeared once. CDR3 nucleotide sequence: TGTGCCAGCAGCCCGAACACAGATACGCAGTATTTT. Protein sequence: CASSPNTDTQYF. This chain links TRBV11-2 with TRBJ2-3; D is unresolved. Germline CDR1 SGHAT, CDR2 FQNNGV. The V gene lost 5 bases and the J gene lost 2 bases, with 5 bases spanning the gap. There are 12 residues in the CDR3.

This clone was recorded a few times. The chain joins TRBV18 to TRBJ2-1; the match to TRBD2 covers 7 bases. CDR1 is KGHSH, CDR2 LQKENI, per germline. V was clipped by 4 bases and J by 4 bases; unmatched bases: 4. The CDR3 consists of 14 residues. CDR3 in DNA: TGTGCCAGCTCACAGGGACTAAATTACAATGAGCAGTTCTTC. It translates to CASSQGLNYNEQFF.

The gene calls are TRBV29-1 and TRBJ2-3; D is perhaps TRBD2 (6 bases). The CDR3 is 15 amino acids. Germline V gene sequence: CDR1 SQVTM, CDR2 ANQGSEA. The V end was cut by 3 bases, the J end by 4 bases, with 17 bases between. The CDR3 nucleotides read TGCAGCGTTGACCAACTCGGGGGTGTGGCAGATACGCAGTATTTT. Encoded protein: CSVDQLGGVADTQYF.

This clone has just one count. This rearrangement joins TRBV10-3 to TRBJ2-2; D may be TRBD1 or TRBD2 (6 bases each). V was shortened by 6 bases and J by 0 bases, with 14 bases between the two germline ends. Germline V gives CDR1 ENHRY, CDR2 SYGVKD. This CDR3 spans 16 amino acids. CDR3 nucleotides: TGTGCCATCAGCCCATACAGGGACTCGAACACCGGGGAGCTGTTTTTT. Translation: CAISPYRDSNTGELFF.

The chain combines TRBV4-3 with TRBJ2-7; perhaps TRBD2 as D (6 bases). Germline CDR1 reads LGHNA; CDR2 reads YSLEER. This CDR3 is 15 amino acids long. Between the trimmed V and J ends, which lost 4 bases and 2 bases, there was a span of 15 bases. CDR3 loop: CASSREREVAYEQYF. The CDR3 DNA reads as TGCGCCAGCAGCCGCGAGAGGGAGGTGGCCTACGAGCAGTACTTC.

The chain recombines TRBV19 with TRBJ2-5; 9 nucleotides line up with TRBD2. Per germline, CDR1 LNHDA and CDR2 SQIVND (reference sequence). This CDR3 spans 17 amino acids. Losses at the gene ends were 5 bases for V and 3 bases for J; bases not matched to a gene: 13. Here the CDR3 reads CASSSFGFSGRKETQYF. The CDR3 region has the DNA TGTGCCAGTAGTTCGTTTGGTTTTAGCGGGAGAAAAGAGACCCAGTACTTC.

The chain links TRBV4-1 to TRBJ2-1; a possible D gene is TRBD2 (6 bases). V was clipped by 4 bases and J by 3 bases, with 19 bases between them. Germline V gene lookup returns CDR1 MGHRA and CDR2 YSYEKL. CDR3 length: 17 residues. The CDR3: CASSRGVGSGGYNEQFF. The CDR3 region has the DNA TGCGCCAGCAGCCGCGGGGTGGGTAGCGGAGGCTACAATGAGCAGTTCTTC.

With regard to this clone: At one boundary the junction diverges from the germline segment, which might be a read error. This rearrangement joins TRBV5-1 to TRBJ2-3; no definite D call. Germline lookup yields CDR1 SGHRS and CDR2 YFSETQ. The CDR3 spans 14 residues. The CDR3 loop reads CASSLEISTDTQYF. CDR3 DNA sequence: TGTGCCAGCAGCTTGGAGATCAGCACAGATACGCAGTATTTT.

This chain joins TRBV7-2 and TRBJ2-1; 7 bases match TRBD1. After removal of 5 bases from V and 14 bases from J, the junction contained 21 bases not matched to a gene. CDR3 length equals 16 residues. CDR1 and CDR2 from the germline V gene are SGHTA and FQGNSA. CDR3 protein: CASSPRQGPIFGFEFF. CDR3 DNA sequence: TGTGCCAGCAGCCCCAGACAGGGCCCGATTTTTGGATTCGAGTTCTTC.